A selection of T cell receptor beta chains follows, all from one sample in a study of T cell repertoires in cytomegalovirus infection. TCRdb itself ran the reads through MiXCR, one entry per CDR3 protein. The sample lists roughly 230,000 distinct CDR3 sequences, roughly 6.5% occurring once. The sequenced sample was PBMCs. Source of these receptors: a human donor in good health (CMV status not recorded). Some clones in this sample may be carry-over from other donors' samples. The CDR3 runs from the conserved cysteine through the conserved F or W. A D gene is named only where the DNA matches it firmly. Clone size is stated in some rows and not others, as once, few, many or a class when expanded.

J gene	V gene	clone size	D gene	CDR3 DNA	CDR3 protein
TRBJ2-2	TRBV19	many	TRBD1	TGTGCCAGTATGGTGGGCCGGACAGGGAGGAACACCGGGGAGCTGTTTTTT	CASMVGRTGRNTGELFF
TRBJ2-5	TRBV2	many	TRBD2	TGTGCCAGCGGGGGGGACGGTCAAGAGACCCAGTACTTC	CASGGDGQETQYF
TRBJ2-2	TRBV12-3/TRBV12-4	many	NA	TGTGCCAGCAGTCCCGACCTCTCGACCGGGGAGCTGTTTTTT	CASSPDLSTGELFF
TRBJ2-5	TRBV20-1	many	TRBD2	TGCAGTGCTGGTAGCGGGGCAAGCGAAGAGACCCAGTACTTC	CSAGSGASEETQYF
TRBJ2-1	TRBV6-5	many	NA	TGTGCCAGCAGTTACTCAAAAACAGGGAGCCCCTACAATGAGCAGTTCTTC	CASSYSKTGSPYNEQFF
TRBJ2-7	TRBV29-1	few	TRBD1	TGCAGCGTTGACGAGGACAGGGCGGGGGAGCAGTACTTC	CSVDEDRAGEQYF
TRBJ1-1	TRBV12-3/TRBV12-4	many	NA	TGTGCCAGCAGTTTTGGGGGTGGGAACACTGAAGCTTTCTTT	CASSFGGGNTEAFF
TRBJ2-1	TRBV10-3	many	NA	TGTGCCATCAGTGAGTCGACGCGGGGTAGCTCCTACAATGAGCAGTTCTTC	CAISESTRGSSYNEQFF
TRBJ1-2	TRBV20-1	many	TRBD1	TGCAGTGCTAGAGATTCCCGAAGACACCTGGACAGGGGGCGCGACTATGGCTACACCTTC	CSARDSRRHLDRGRDYGYTF
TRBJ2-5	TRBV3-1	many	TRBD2	TGTGCCAGCAGCCTGCGGGGGGCGAGGGAGACCCAGTACTTC	CASSLRGARETQYF
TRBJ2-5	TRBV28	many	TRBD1	TGTGCCAGCAGTCCGACGGACAGGAAGGGGACCCAGTACTTC	CASSPTDRKGTQYF
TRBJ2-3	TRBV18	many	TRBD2	TGTGCCAGCTCACCTAGCGGGGTCACAGATACGCAGTATTTT	CASSPSGVTDTQYF
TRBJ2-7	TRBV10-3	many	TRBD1	TGTGCCATCAGTGGACAGGGGGGTATGAGCGAGCAGTACTTC	CAISGQGGMSEQYF
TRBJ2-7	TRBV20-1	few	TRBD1	TGCAGTGTACTACAGGGGCCCTACGAGCAGTACTTC	CSVLQGPYEQYF
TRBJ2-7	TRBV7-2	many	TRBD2	TGTGCCAGCAGCTTAGCGTTCAGCGGGGGTTTCTACGAGCAGTACTTC	CASSLAFSGGFYEQYF
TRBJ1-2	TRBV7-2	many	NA	TGTGCCAGCAGCTCCCTTGGACTCTATGGCTACACCTTC	CASSSLGLYGYTF
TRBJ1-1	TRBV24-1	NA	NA	TGTGCCACCAGTGATTGGCGGGGGGGGAACACTGAAGCTTTCTTT	CATSDWRGGNTEAFF